These T cell receptor beta chains were read from a single sample in a study of radiotherapy plus CTLA-4 blockade in lung cancer. Produced via immunoSEQ multiplex PCR; TCRdb's table is partial and in-frame only. Among approximately 39,000 clones listed, around 70% were seen once. The sample consisted of peripheral blood, taken from a patient treated with radiotherapy plus ipilimumab. All receptors come from a human donor with non-small cell lung cancer who had stable disease on radiotherapy plus ipilimumab. The CDR3 runs from the conserved cysteine through the conserved F or W. A D gene is named only where the DNA matches it firmly. Clone size appears in some rows only: once, few, many, or a class for an expanded clone.

>TRBV9|TRBJ1-2|.|.
TGTGCCAGCAGCGCATATGGTACAGACTATGGCTACACCTTC
CASSAYGTDYGYTF
>TRBV30|TRBJ1-1|.|few
TGTGCCTGGAGAATATATAACACTGAAGCTTTCTTT
CAWRIYNTEAFF
>TRBV6-5|TRBJ1-4|TRBD1|.
TGTGCCAGCAGGGAATCCGCGGGACAGAGTGAAAAACTGTTTTTT
CASRESAGQSEKLFF
>TRBV6-5|TRBJ1-2|.|.
TGTGCCAGCAGGACCCCGGGACCCGGGGGCTATGGCTACACCTTC
CASRTPGPGGYGYTF
>TRBV2|TRBJ1-6|.|once
TGTGCCAGCTCCGACCCCGGGTCACCCCTCCACTTT
CASSDPGSPLHF
>TRBV5-4|TRBJ2-5|.|.
TGTGCCAGCAGCTTTGGCGGCTTGGAGACCCAGTACTTC
CASSFGGLETQYF
>TRBV6-1|TRBJ1-2|.|few
TGTGCCAGCACCCCGGACAGTTACTATGGCTACACCTTC
CASTPDSYYGYTF
>TRBV7-8|TRBJ1-5|.|.
TGTGCCAGCAGAGGGGTGCCAAGCAATCAGCCCCAGCATTTT
CASRGVPSNQPQHF
>TRBV6-6|TRBJ2-5|TRBD2|.
TGTGCCAGCAGTAGGACTAGCGGAGAAGAGACCCAGTACTTC
CASSRTSGEETQYF
>TRBV19|TRBJ2-2|.|few
TGTGCCAGTAGTATAGGAGCAGGGACCGGGGAGCTGTTTTTT
CASSIGAGTGELFF
>TRBV7-3|TRBJ1-1|.|.
TGTGCCAGCAGCGACCAGGGGAACACTGAAGCTTTCTTT
CASSDQGNTEAFF
>TRBV5-1|TRBJ1-2|.|.
TGCGCCAGCAGCTTAGTGGGAGAATATGGCTACACCTTC
CASSLVGEYGYTF
>TRBV11-2|TRBJ2-5|.|.
TGTGCCAGCAGCTTCCCCGGACTTCTTGGAGAGACCCAGTACTTC
CASSFPGLLGETQYF
>TRBV5-4|TRBJ2-6|TRBD1|.
TGTGCCGTTGGTGGACAGGCCGTCTCTGGGGCCAACGTCCTGACTTTC
CAVGGQAVSGANVLTF
>TRBV9|TRBJ1-6|.|.
TGTGCCAGCAGCGTATCGGCAGGGGCGTATACCTATAATTCACCCCTCCACTTT
CASSVSAGAYTYNSPLHF
>TRBV5-4|TRBJ2-1|.|.
TGTGCCAGCAGCGCCTCGGCGGGATACAATGAGCAGTTCTTC
CASSASAGYNEQFF
>TRBV5-1|TRBJ2-5|.|.
TGCGCCAGCAGCGCGTCGGGTCAGTCCCTAGAGACCCAGTACTTC
CASSASGQSLETQYF
>TRBV2|TRBJ2-5|TRBD2|.
TGTGCCAGCAGGCGGGGGGACTACCAAGAGACCCAGTACTTC
CASRRGDYQETQYF
>TRBV30|TRBJ1-2|.|.
TGTGCCTGGGGTTCCGCGGCCTGGTATGGCTACACCTTC
CAWGSAAWYGYTF
>TRBV29-1|TRBJ1-1|.|.
TGCAGCGTCCGAAACAACGACAGACCCAACACTGAAGCTTTCTTT
CSVRNNDRPNTEAFF
>TRBV27|TRBJ1-1|.|.
TGTGCCAGCCCTGCTAAGATGAACACTGAAGCTTTCTTT
CASPAKMNTEAFF
>TRBV18|TRBJ2-5|TRBD2|.
TGTGCCAGCTCACCGTCAAGCGGGGGGGCCCGAGAGACCCAGTACTTC
CASSPSSGGARETQYF
>TRBV5-1|TRBJ2-3|TRBD2|few
TGCGCCAGCAGCTTTTACCTGGCGGGGGAACTACATACGCAGTATTTT
CASSFYLAGELHTQYF
>TRBV7-2|TRBJ2-7|TRBD2|.
TGTGCCAGCAGCCGTGGGACTAGCGGATACTACGAGCAGTACTTC
CASSRGTSGYYEQYF
>TRBV6-6|TRBJ2-1|TRBD2|few
TGTGCCAGCAGTACCCGCGGGGGCTACAATGAGCAGTTCTTC
CASSTRGGYNEQFF
>TRBV5-1|TRBJ2-7|TRBD2|.
TGCGCCAGCAGCTTGGTCCTAGCGGGGTCCTACGAGCAGTACTTC
CASSLVLAGSYEQYF
>TRBV5-1|TRBJ1-2|.|.
TGCGCCAGCAACTCGGGATCAGGGGCTTATGGCTACACCTTC
CASNSGSGAYGYTF
>TRBV2|TRBJ2-3|TRBD2|.
TGTGCCAGCAGGGTTAGCGGGGGGGGTAGCACAGATACGCAGTATTTT
CASRVSGGGSTDTQYF
>TRBV6-1|TRBJ2-1|.|few
TGTGCCAGCAGTGATTGGGGGGTTGGATCCTACAATGAGCAGTTCTTC
CASSDWGVGSYNEQFF
>TRBV25-1|TRBJ1-1|.|once
TGTGCCAGCAGTAGCCTGGGATCTAGCGACACTGAAGCTTTCTTT
CASSSLGSSDTEAFF
>TRBV6-6|TRBJ1-2|TRBD1|.
TGTGCCAGCAGCACGACAGGGGGCAGTACTAACTATGGCTACACCTTC
CASSTTGGSTNYGYTF
>TRBV6-6|TRBJ1-5|TRBD1|.
TGTGCCAGCAGTCTCGGGACAGGGCTAAATCAGCCCCAGCATTTT
CASSLGTGLNQPQHF
>TRBV29-1|TRBJ1-1|.|few
TGCAGCGTTGAAGGTCGGACAGCACCATGGAACACTGAAGCTTTCTTT
CSVEGRTAPWNTEAFF
>TRBV5-4|TRBJ1-4|.|.
TGTGCCAGCAGCCCCGACTTGAGGGATGAAAAACTGTTTTTT
CASSPDLRDEKLFF
>TRBV7-6|TRBJ2-5|.|few
TGTGCCAGCAGCTTAGTCCCTAGTCTTGATGGGACCCAGTACTTC
CASSLVPSLDGTQYF
>TRBV30|TRBJ1-1|.|.
TGTGCCGGGTACAGGGCACCAAACACTGAAGCTTTCTTT
CAGYRAPNTEAFF
>TRBV2|TRBJ1-5|.|.
TGTGCCAGCAGTGAAAGTGGCGGGGGGGTGCAGCCCCAGCATTTT
CASSESGGGVQPQHF
>TRBV7-2|TRBJ2-1|.|.
TGTGCCAGCAGCCCCCTGGCTTACTCCTACAATGAGCAGTTCTTC
CASSPLAYSYNEQFF
>TRBV6-6|TRBJ2-7|.|.
TGTGCCAGCAGTCCCTATACAGGGTCCTACGAGCAGTACTTC
CASSPYTGSYEQYF
>TRBV7-3|TRBJ2-3|.|.
TGTGCCAGCAGCTCCACCTACAGCACAGATACGCAGTATTTT
CASSSTYSTDTQYF
>TRBV7-9|TRBJ2-6|TRBD1|.
TGTGCCAGCAGCTCCCTTAGGACAGGGGATAACTCTGGGGCCAACGTCCTGACTTTC
CASSSLRTGDNSGANVLTF
>TRBV19|TRBJ2-5|.|.
TGTGCCAGTAGCGACGGACAGCCCCAAGAGACCCAGTACTTC
CASSDGQPQETQYF
>TRBV7-3|TRBJ2-3|.|once
TGTGCCAGCAGCCCCGAAACTAGGTTAGATACGCAGTATTTT
CASSPETRLDTQYF
>TRBV30|TRBJ1-6|.|.
TGTGCCTGGAGTCTCCCCGGGGTAGCGCACGGCAATTCACCCCTCCACTTT
CAWSLPGVAHGNSPLHF
>TRBV30|TRBJ1-6|.|.
TGTGCCTGGAGGGAGAGAGGAATGTATTCACCCCTCCACTTT
CAWRERGMYSPLHF
>TRBV2|TRBJ1-1|TRBD1|.
TGTGCCAGCAGGGGACAGGGAAACACTGAAGCTTTCTTT
CASRGQGNTEAFF
>TRBV5-6|TRBJ2-5|.|.
TGTGCCAGCAGCCGGGGAGGTGTGGAGACCCAGTACTTC
CASSRGGVETQYF
>TRBV18|TRBJ1-5|.|.
TGTGCCAGCTCACCAGCACCTGGGGAGATCAATCAGCCCCAGCATTTT
CASSPAPGEINQPQHF
>TRBV19|TRBJ1-1|.|.
TGTGCCAGTAGTCCCGAGGCTCTTGTCACTGAAGCTTTCTTT
CASSPEALVTEAFF
>TRBV27|TRBJ1-6|.|.
TGTGCCAGCAGTTTAATTCTGTACGGTTCACCCCTCCACTTT
CASSLILYGSPLHF
>TRBV27|TRBJ2-5|TRBD1|few
TGTGCCAGCAGGACAGGGCAAGAGACCCAGTACTTC
CASRTGQETQYF
>TRBV7-9|TRBJ1-5|.|.
TGTGCCAGCAGCTCGGACAGCCTCAATCAGCCCCAGCATTTT
CASSSDSLNQPQHF
>TRBV6-1|TRBJ1-2|TRBD1|.
TGTGCCAGCAGTGAATTGGGGACAGGGCCCTATGGCTACACCTTC
CASSELGTGPYGYTF
>TRBV5-8|TRBJ1-6|TRBD1|few
TGTGCCAGCAGCCCTGGGACAGCCGAGAATTCACCCCTCCACTTT
CASSPGTAENSPLHF
>TRBV5-6|TRBJ2-7|.|.
TGTGCCAGCAGCTTGACAGCCTCCTACGAGCAGTACTTC
CASSLTASYEQYF
>TRBV5-1|TRBJ2-3|TRBD1|.
TGCGCCAGCAGCTTGGGGGACAGGGGTTACGCAGATACGCAGTATTTT
CASSLGDRGYADTQYF
>TRBV5-4|TRBJ2-7|TRBD1|few
TGTGCCAGCAGCCCTGTCACCGGGACAGGGGGTTATGAGCAGTACTTC
CASSPVTGTGGYEQYF